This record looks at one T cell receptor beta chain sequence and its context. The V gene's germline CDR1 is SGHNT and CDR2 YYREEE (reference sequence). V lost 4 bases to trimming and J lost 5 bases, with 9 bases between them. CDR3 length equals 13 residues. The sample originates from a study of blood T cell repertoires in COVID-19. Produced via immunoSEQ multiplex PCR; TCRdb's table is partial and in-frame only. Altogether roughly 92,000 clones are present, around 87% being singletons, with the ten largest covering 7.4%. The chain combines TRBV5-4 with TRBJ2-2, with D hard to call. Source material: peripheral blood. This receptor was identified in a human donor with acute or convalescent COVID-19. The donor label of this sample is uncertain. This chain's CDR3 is CASSPYTTGELFF. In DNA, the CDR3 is TGTGCCAGCAGCCCGTATACAACCGGGGAGCTGTTTTTT.